The rows below give T cell receptor beta chains drawn from one sample of a study of T cell responses to AZD1222 COVID-19 vaccine. The data were produced by immunoSEQ multiplex PCR, yet TCRdb's version contains in-frame clones alone and is incomplete. The data hold 150,000 to 200,000 clones, with 90% to 95% observed a single time. Sequencing used peripheral blood, obtained 28 days after the second dose of the MenACWY control vaccine. All receptors derive from an adult who received the MenACWY meningococcal vaccine as a control. Both conserved end residues are part of each CDR3. Each record gives: V gene, clone size, D gene, J gene, CDR3 DNA, CDR3 protein. The D gene is left open where the match is weak. Where a row states a size, it is once, few, many or the class of an expanded clone; other rows omit it.

>TRBV3-1/TRBV3-2|-|TRBD1|TRBJ1-4
TGTGCCAGCCGACCGGGACAGGCATCAAAACTGTTTTTT
CASRPGQASKLFF
>TRBV29-1|-|-|TRBJ1-2
TGCAGCGTTGGCTCCAGGAACTATGGCTACACCTTC
CSVGSRNYGYTF
>TRBV7-9|-|TRBD1|TRBJ1-1
TGTGCCAGCAGCTACGGACAGGGGAACACTGAAGCTTTCTTT
CASSYGQGNTEAFF
>TRBV6-1|-|-|TRBJ1-2
TGTGCCAGCAGTGAAGCGCCGGGTAACTATGGCTACACCTTC
CASSEAPGNYGYTF
>TRBV3-1/TRBV3-2|-|-|TRBJ1-2
TGTGCCAGCAGCCAAAACACGGTTGGGGGTGGCTACACCTTC
CASSQNTVGGGYTF
>TRBV18|once|-|TRBJ2-2
TGTGCCAGCTCACTTTCAGGCACCGGGGAGCTGTTTTTT
CASSLSGTGELFF
>TRBV5-5|-|TRBD1|TRBJ1-2
TGTGCCAGCAGCTTGGCGTACAGGGGCTTGGTAGGGGCTAACTATGGCTACACCTTC
CASSLAYRGLVGANYGYTF
>TRBV11-2|-|-|TRBJ2-7
TGTGCCAGCAGCCCCACGGTGGCGACCGAGCAGTACTTC
CASSPTVATEQYF
>TRBV5-5|-|TRBD1|TRBJ1-2
TGTGCCAGCAGCTTTCAGGGGGACTATGGCTACACCTTC
CASSFQGDYGYTF
>TRBV5-1|-|-|TRBJ1-6
TGCGCCAGCAGCTCCAGGGGTTTCAATAATTCACCCCTCCACTTT
CASSSRGFNNSPLHF
>TRBV6-5|-|-|TRBJ2-3
TGTGCCAGCAGTTACGTTAACAGCCCCACAGATACGCAGTATTTT
CASSYVNSPTDTQYF
>TRBV10-2|few|-|TRBJ2-2
TGCGCCAGCACTCACACCGGGGAGCTGTTTTTT
CASTHTGELFF
>TRBV7-8|-|-|TRBJ1-1
TGTGCCAGCAGGCCCGAACAGGCGTCGAGGGCTTTCTTT
CASRPEQASRAFF
>TRBV3-1/TRBV3-2|-|-|TRBJ1-1
TGTGCCAGCAGCTGGCGGGAAGGCACTGAAGCTTTCTTT
CASSWREGTEAFF
>TRBV19|-|-|TRBJ2-1
TGTGCCACCCACAGGCGATCGGGTGAGCAGTTCTTC
CATHRRSGEQFF
>TRBV20-1|-|TRBD1|TRBJ1-2
TGCAGTGCTAGTAGACAGGGCAGATATGGCTACACCTTC
CSASRQGRYGYTF
>TRBV10-3|once|-|TRBJ1-1
TGTGCCATCAGTGGGGTCCGTAGTGAAGCTTTCTTT
CAISGVRSEAFF
>TRBV28|-|-|TRBJ1-5
TGTGCCAGCAGTCCCCCCGACAGTCGCAATCAGCCCCAGCATTTT
CASSPPDSRNQPQHF
>TRBV30|-|-|TRBJ1-6
TGTGCCTGGAGTGTAACGGGACTGGCGAATTCACCCCTCCACTTT
CAWSVTGLANSPLHF
>TRBV7-7|-|-|TRBJ2-5
TGTGCCAGCAAGGCGGACAACCAAGAGACCCAGTACTTC
CASKADNQETQYF
>TRBV19|-|-|TRBJ1-2
TGTGCCAGTAGCTTGGACCGGGGCTATGGCTACACCTTC
CASSLDRGYGYTF
>TRBV28|-|-|TRBJ1-2
TGTGCCAGCAGCCTGGGTGCTGGCTACACCTTC
CASSLGAGYTF
>TRBV6-1|-|-|TRBJ1-1
TGTGCCAGCAGTGAACGCAGGAAGAACACTGAAGCTTTCTTT
CASSERRKNTEAFF
>TRBV23-1|-|TRBD1|TRBJ1-5
TGCGCCAGCACTCCCGAGGGACAGGGGGCTGTTGGCAATCAGCCCCAGCATTTT
CASTPEGQGAVGNQPQHF
>TRBV27|-|-|TRBJ2-1
TGTGCCAGCAGTTTATTGTCCCCCAACAATGAGCAGTTCTTC
CASSLLSPNNEQFF
>TRBV6-5|-|-|TRBJ1-1
TGTGCCAGCAGGACAATCCCTGAAGCTTTCTTT
CASRTIPEAFF
>TRBV19|-|-|TRBJ2-7
TGTGCCAGTAGTAGTCGAGGGGCGAGCTCCTACGAGCAGTACTTC
CASSSRGASSYEQYF
>TRBV29-1|-|TRBD1|TRBJ1-5
TGCAGCGTTGTGTTGACAGGGGGCAAGGGCCAGCCCCAGCATTTT
CSVVLTGGKGQPQHF
>TRBV7-2|-|TRBD1|TRBJ2-7
TGTGCCAGCAGCTTAGGGACAGGGAGCGCCTACGAGCAGTACTTC
CASSLGTGSAYEQYF
>TRBV9|-|-|TRBJ2-7
TGTGCCAGCAGCGTAGCGACCGGTTCCTACGAGCAGTACTTC
CASSVATGSYEQYF
>TRBV7-3|-|-|TRBJ2-5
TGTGCCAGCAGCTTATCGGGCAGGTTGGGGGAGACCCAGTACTTC
CASSLSGRLGETQYF
>TRBV30|-|-|TRBJ1-5
TGTGCCTGGAGAGGCGGGGGGGGCCAGCCCCAGCATTTT
CAWRGGGGQPQHF
>TRBV3-1/TRBV3-2|-|-|TRBJ1-5
TGTGCCAGCAGCCAAGACGGGAGGAGGGATCAGCCCCAGCATTTT
CASSQDGRRDQPQHF
>TRBV11-2|-|-|TRBJ2-7
TGTGCCAGCAGCTTATATGGCAGGGATTCGTCCGAGCAGTACTTC
CASSLYGRDSSEQYF
>TRBV7-2|-|TRBD1|TRBJ1-2
TGTGCCAGCAGTGCGACAGGGGGCAACTATGGCTACACCTTC
CASSATGGNYGYTF
>TRBV7-9|-|-|TRBJ2-7
TGTGCCAGCAGCGTCCGGGACAATCTCCCCGAGCAGTACTTC
CASSVRDNLPEQYF
>TRBV6-1|-|-|TRBJ1-3
TGTGCCAGCAGTGAACTTAGCTCTGGAAACACCATATATTTT
CASSELSSGNTIYF
>TRBV7-9|-|TRBD2|TRBJ2-5
TGTGCCAGCAGCTCTTTAGCGGGGTGGGAGACCCAGTACTTC
CASSSLAGWETQYF
>TRBV5-1|-|-|TRBJ1-3
TGCGCCAGCAGCTTGGTATCCCCTGGAAACACCATATATTTT
CASSLVSPGNTIYF
>TRBV7-9|-|-|TRBJ1-3
TGTGCCAGCAGCTTAGGCACCGGCCCGGGAAACACCATATATTTT
CASSLGTGPGNTIYF